This T cell receptor beta chain is from a study of CD8 T cells in ankylosing spondylitis. Generation of TCR beta libraries employed quantitative 5'-RACE incorporating molecular barcodes. MiXCR, applied by TCRdb to the 5' RACE reads, yields one record per CDR3 protein. Altogether 150,000 to 250,000 distinct CDR3 sequences are present, over 10% being singletons, with the ten largest covering approximately 17%. Sequencing was done on a sample of blood, either unsorted or a sorted T cell fraction (not recorded which). The TCR comes from a male donor with ankylosing spondylitis or in good health (not recorded which).

The CDR3 DNA follows: TGTGCCTGGAGTGGGCTAGCGGGGTCGCTCGACAATGAGCAGTTCTTC. Amino acid sequence: CAWSGLAGSLDNEQFF. The chain is built from TRBV30 and TRBJ2-1; 9 bases fit TRBD2. The CDR3 runs to 16 residues. V shed 1 base, J shed 5 bases, and the junction held 9 bases outside the gene matches. Germline values: CDR1 GTSNPN, CDR2 SVGIG (reference sequence). Based on the CDR3 plus reference TRBV30 and TRBJ2-1, the full variable domain is SQTIHQWPATLVQPVGSPLSLECTVEGTSNPNLYWYRQAAGRGLQLLFYSVGIGQISSEVPQNLSASRPQDRQFILSSKKLLLSDSGFYLCAWSGLAGSLDNEQFFGPGTRLTVL.